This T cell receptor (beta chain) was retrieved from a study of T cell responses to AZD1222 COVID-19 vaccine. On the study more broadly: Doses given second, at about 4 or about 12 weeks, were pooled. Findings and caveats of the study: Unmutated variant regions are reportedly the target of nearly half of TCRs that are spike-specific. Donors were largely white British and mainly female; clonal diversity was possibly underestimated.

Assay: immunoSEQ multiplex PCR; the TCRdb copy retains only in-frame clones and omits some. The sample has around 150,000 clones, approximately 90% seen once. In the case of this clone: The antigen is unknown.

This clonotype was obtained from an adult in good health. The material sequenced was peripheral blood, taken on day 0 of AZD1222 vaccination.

The CDR3 nucleotides read TGCGCCAGCAGCTTGGACAGTGGCAGGGGAATTGTTGAAGCTTTCTTT. Translating it yields CASSLDSGRGIVEAFF. The chain combines TRBV5-1 with TRBJ1-1; D possibly corresponds to TRBD1 (6 bases). This CDR3 spans 16 amino acids. Germline loops: CDR1 SGHRS, CDR2 YFSETQ. V was cut by 0 bases and J by 7 bases, with 19 bases left in between.